Each of the 7 T cell receptor beta chains below was sequenced from the same sample in a study of shared clonotypes between healthy human individuals. Sequencing was performed with immunoSEQ multiplex PCR; in TCRdb, only in-frame clones are kept and a portion is missing. The repertoire holds about 480,000 clones, approximately 79% seen once, with under 15% in the top ten. Sample: PBMCs. The receptor set was obtained from a middle-aged woman in good health. Some clones in this sample may be carry-over from other donors' samples.

The chain links TRBV6-6 to TRBJ2-2; no clear D. The CDR3 loop spans 16 amino acids. Germline CDR1 is MNHNY and CDR2 is SVGAGI (reference sequence). The germline V and J ends were trimmed by 10 bases and 6 bases, with 24 bases remaining between them. CDR3 sequence: CATSQSGLDSAGELFF. The CDR3 coding sequence is TGTGCCACCTCCCAATCCGGGCTAGACTCCGCCGGGGAGCTGTTTTTT.

The chain couples TRBV2 to TRBJ1-5; 9 nucleotides match TRBD1. The CDR3 runs 12 residues. Germline loops: CDR1 SNHLY, CDR2 FYNNEI. V shed 6 bases, J shed 6 bases, and the junction held 0 bases outside the gene matches. The CDR3 bases are TGTGCCAGCAGGGACAGGGGTCAGCCCCAGCATTTT. Translated: CASRDRGQPQHF.

The V call is TRBV18, the J call TRBJ2-5; 14 bases agree with TRBD2. Trimming removed 3 bases from V and 7 bases from J; junction bases left unmatched: 7. Germline lookup yields CDR1 KGHSH and CDR2 LQKENI. The CDR3 consists of 16 residues. This CDR3 reads CASSPGTSGRRGTQYF. The CDR3 nucleotides are TGTGCCAGCTCACCCGGGACTAGCGGGAGAAGGGGGACCCAGTACTTC. The complete variable domain, with remaining parts taken from reference TRBV18 and TRBJ2-5, reads NAGVMQNPRHLVRRRGQEARLRCSPMKGHSHVYWYRQLPEEGLKFMVYLQKENIIDESGMPKERFSAEFPKEGPSILRIQQVVRGDSAAYFCASSPGTSGRRGTQYFGPGTRLLVL.

The V call is TRBV30, the J call TRBJ2-5; 10 bases agree with TRBD2. The CDR3 loop spans 16 amino acids. CDR1 is GTSNPN and CDR2 is SVGIG in the germline V gene (reference sequence). Germline trimming cut 1 base from V and 5 bases from J; bases unmatched to any gene: 10. CDR3 residues: CAWSGDLAGARETQYF. The CDR3 DNA follows: TGTGCCTGGAGTGGAGACCTAGCGGGAGCTCGGGAGACCCAGTACTTC.

The genes are TRBV25-1 and TRBJ2-2, with no clear D. The CDR3 is 10 residues long. Germline V gene sequence: CDR1 MGHDK, CDR2 SYGVNS. Deletions cut 7 bases from V and 7 bases from J, with 4 bases between. In DNA, the CDR3 is TGTGCCAGCATGGACGGGGAGCTGTTTTTT. The encoded protein is CASMDGELFF.

The gene calls are TRBV11-2 and TRBJ2-7; D is possibly TRBD2 (5 bases). Germline V gives CDR1 SGHAT, CDR2 FQNNGV. CDR3 size: 15 residues. Trimming shortened V by 3 bases and J by 0 bases, and 12 bases separated the two germline ends. CDR3 bases: TGTGCCAGCAGCTTTGCGGGCCCGAGCTCCTACGAGCAGTACTTC. Translation gives CASSFAGPSSYEQYF.

This clone was picked up one time. This chain uses TRBV4-2 with TRBJ2-7; perhaps TRBD1 as D (6 bases). This CDR3 is built from 15 residues. Trimming removed 4 bases at V and 3 bases at J, with 16 bases between. The V gene's germline CDR1 is LGHNA and CDR2 YNFKEQ. CDR3 loop: CASSPLPDSDYEQYF. CDR3 nucleotides: TGTGCCAGCAGCCCCCTCCCGGACAGCGACTACGAGCAGTACTTC.